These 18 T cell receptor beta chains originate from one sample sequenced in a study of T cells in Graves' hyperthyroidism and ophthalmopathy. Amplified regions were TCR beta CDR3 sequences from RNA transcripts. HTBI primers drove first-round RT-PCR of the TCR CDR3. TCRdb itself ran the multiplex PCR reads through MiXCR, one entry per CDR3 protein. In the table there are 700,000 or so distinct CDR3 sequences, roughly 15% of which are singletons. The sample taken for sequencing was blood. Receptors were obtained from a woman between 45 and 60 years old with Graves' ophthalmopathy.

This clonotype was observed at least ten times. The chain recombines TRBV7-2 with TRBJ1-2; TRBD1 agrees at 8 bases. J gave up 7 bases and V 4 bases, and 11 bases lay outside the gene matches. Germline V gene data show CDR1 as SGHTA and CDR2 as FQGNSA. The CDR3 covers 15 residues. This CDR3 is CASSSDPAGGVGYTF. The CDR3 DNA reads TGTGCCAGCAGCTCCGACCCGGCAGGGGGCGTTGGCTACACCTTC.

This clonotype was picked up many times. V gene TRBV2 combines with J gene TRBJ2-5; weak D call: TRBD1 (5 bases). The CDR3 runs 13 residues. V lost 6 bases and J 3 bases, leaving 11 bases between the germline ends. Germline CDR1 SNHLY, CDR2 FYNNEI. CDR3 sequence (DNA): TGTGCCAGCAGGGACATTAGAAAAGAGACCCAGTACTTC. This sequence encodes CASRDIRKETQYF.

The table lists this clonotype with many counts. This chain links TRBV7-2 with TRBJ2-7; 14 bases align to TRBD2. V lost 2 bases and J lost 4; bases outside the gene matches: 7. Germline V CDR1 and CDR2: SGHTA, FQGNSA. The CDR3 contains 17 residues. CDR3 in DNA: TGTGCCAGCAGCTTAATGGGACTAGCGGGAGATTTGTACGAGCAGTACTTC. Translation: CASSLMGLAGDLYEQYF.

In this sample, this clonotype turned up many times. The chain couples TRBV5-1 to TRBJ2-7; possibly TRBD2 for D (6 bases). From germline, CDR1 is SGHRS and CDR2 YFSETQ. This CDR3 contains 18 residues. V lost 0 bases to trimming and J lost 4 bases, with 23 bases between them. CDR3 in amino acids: CASSLAFGTPFMEYEQYF. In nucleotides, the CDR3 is TGCGCCAGCAGCTTGGCCTTCGGGACTCCCTTTATGGAATACGAGCAGTACTTC.

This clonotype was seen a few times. CDR3 sequence: CASSQAPPFPGTGNSPLHF. DNA of the CDR3: TGCGCCAGCAGCCAAGCTCCCCCCTTCCCCGGGACAGGGAATTCACCCCTCCACTTT. The chain carries TRBV4-3 and TRBJ1-6; 9 bases are shared with TRBD1. CDR1 and CDR2 (germline): LGHNA, YSLEER. This CDR3 is 19 amino acids long. Losses at the gene ends were 1 base for V and 7 bases for J; bases not matched to a gene: 14.

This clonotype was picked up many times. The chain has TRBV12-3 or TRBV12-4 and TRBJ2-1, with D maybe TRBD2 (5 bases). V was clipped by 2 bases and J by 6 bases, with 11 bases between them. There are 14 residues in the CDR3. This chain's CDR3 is CASSLLHTSNEQFF. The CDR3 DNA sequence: TGTGCCAGCAGTTTACTCCACACTAGCAATGAGCAGTTCTTC.

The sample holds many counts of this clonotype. CDR3 nucleotide sequence: TGTGCCAGCAGCTTAGAACCGGGACTACCTCAGGACGAGCAGTTCTTC. This codes for CASSLEPGLPQDEQFF. The chain is built from TRBV7-8 and TRBJ2-1; TRBD2 agrees at 7 bases. Germline V lookup: CDR1 SGHVS, CDR2 FQNEAQ. The CDR3 is 16 amino acids. Trimming removed 1 base from V and 10 bases from J; junction bases left unmatched: 13.

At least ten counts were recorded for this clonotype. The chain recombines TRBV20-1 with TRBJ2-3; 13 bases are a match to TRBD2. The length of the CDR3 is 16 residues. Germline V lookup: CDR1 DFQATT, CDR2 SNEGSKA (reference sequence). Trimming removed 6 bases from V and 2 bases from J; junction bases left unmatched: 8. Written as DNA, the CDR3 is TGCAGTGCCGTTGGACTAGCGGGAGCGGCCACAGATACGCAGTATTTT. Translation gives CSAVGLAGAATDTQYF.

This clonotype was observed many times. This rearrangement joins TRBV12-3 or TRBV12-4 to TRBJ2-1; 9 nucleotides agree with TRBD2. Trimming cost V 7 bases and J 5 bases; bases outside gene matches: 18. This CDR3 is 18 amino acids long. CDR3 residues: CASTHRDAGGPQNNEQFF. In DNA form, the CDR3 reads TGTGCCAGCACTCACCGGGACGCGGGAGGGCCTCAGAACAATGAGCAGTTCTTC.

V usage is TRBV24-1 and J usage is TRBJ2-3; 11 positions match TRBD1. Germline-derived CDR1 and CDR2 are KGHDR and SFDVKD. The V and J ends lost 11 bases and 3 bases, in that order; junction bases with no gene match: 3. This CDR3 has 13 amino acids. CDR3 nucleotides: TGTGCCATAAGGGACAGGGGGACAGATACGCAGTATTTT. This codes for CAIRDRGTDTQYF.

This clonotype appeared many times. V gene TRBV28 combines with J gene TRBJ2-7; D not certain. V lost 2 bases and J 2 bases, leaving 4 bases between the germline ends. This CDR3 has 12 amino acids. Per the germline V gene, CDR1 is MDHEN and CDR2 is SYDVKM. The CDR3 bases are TGTGCCAGCAGTTTACTCGCCTACGAGCAGTACTTC. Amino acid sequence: CASSLLAYEQYF.

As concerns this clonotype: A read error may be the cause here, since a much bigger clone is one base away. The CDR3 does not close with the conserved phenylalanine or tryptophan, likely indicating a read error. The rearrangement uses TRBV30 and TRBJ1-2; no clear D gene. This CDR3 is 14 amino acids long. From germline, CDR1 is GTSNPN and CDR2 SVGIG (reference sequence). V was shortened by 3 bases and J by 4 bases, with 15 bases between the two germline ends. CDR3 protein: CAWRKQLNSYGYTL. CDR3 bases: TGTGCCTGGAGGAAGCAACTCAATAGCTATGGCTACACCCTC.

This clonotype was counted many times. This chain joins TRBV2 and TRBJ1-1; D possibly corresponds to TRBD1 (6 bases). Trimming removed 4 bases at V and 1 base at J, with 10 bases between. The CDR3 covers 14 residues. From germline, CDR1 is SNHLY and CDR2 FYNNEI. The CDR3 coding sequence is TGTGCCAGCAGTGTTGGGGGGCCGAACACTGAAGCTTTCTTT. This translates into CASSVGGPNTEAFF.

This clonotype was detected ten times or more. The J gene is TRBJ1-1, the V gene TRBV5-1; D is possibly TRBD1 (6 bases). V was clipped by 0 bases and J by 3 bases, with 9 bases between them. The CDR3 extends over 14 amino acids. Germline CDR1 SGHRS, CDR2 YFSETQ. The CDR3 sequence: CASSLGTAYTEAFF. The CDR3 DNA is TGCGCCAGCAGCTTGGGGACAGCATACACTGAAGCTTTCTTT.

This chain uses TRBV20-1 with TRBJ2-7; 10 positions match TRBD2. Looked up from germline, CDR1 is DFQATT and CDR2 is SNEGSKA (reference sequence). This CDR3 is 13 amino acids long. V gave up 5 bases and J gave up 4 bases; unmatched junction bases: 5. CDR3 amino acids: CSAELAGVYEQYF. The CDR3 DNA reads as TGCAGTGCTGAGCTAGCGGGAGTGTACGAGCAGTACTTC.

The CDR3, as DNA: TGCAGTGCTAGTGTGCCGGGACTAGCGGGATTAACGACCACAGATACGCAGTATTTT. Translation: CSASVPGLAGLTTTDTQYF. The J gene is TRBJ2-3, the V gene TRBV20-1, with TRBD2 identical over 13 bases. In germline, CDR1 is DFQATT, CDR2 SNEGSKA (reference sequence). The trim removed 3 bases at V and 2 bases at J, leaving 14 bases unmatched. The length of the CDR3 is 19 residues.

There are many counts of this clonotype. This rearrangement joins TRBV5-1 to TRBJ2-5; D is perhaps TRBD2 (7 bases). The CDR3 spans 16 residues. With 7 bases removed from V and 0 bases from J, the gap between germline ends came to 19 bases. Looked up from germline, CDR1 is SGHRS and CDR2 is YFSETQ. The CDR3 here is CASCVGGRWDQETQYF. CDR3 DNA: TGCGCCAGCTGTGTCGGGGGGCGATGGGACCAAGAGACCCAGTACTTC.

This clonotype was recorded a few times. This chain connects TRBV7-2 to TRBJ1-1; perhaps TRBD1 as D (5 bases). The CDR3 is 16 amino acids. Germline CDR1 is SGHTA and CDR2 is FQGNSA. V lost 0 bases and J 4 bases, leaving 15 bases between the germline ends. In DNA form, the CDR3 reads TGTGCCAGCAGCTTAGCGGGGCGGGGAGTCGGCACTGAAGCTTTCTTT. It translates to CASSLAGRGVGTEAFF.